The 9 T cell receptor beta chains reported below all come from one sample, sequenced in a study of shared clonotypes between healthy human individuals. This table comes from immunoSEQ multiplex PCR, and its TCRdb copy is limited to in-frame clones, with some not included. Of some 2,500,000 clones listed, roughly 93% are singletons. The source material was naive CD4+ T cells from PBMCs. Subset described: CD45RA+ positively selected. These receptors were taken from a man younger than 35 in good health. Some clones in this sample may be carry-over from other donors' samples.

The chain joins TRBV28 to TRBJ2-7, with TRBD1 matching over 8 bases. The CDR3 spans 14 residues. V shed 6 bases, J shed 2 bases, and the junction held 6 bases outside the gene matches. Germline V gene sequence: CDR1 MDHEN, CDR2 SYDVKM. The CDR3 protein is CASRTTGATYEQYF. The CDR3 nucleotides read TGTGCCAGCAGGACGACAGGGGCAACCTACGAGCAGTACTTC. The full variable domain, in which reference TRBV28 and TRBJ2-7 provide the parts outside the CDR3, is DVKVTQSSRYLVKRTGEKVFLECVQDMDHENMFWYRQDPGLGLRLIYFSYDVKMKEKGDIPEGYSVSREKKERFSLILESASTNQTSMYLCASRTTGATYEQYFGPGTRLTVT.

The V call is TRBV10-1, the J call TRBJ2-1; 9 nucleotides match TRBD1. The CDR3 is 19 amino acids. The germline V gene encodes CDR1 WNHNN and CDR2 SYGVQD (reference sequence). V dropped 3 bases and J dropped 3; count of bases not matched to a gene: 15. CDR3 amino acids: CASSDEPMGLTGGYNEQFF. Here the CDR3 DNA reads TGCGCCAGCAGTGATGAACCCATGGGGCTGACAGGGGGCTACAATGAGCAGTTCTTC.

The rearrangement joins TRBV5-1 to TRBJ2-3; D may match TRBD1 or TRBD2 (5 bases each). The germline V and J ends were trimmed by 5 bases and 5 bases, with 18 bases remaining between them. From germline, CDR1 is SGHRS and CDR2 YFSETQ. The CDR3 is 15 residues long. This CDR3 reads CASRAVGLIGDTQYF. Here the CDR3 DNA reads TGCGCCAGCAGAGCGGTGGGGCTAATTGGAGATACGCAGTATTTT.

The table lists this clone with a count of one. The chain has TRBV7-8 and TRBJ2-3; the D call may be TRBD1 or TRBD2 (6 bases each). The ends were cut back, 2 bases at V and 2 bases at J, with 14 bases in the middle. This CDR3 contains 16 residues. Germline-derived CDR1 and CDR2 are SGHVS and FQNEAQ. The CDR3, as DNA: TGTGCCAGCAGCTTACCGGGGGCCCGGGCCACAGATACGCAGTATTTT. Amino acids: CASSLPGARATDTQYF.

The rearrangement uses TRBV5-4 and TRBJ2-5; the match to TRBD1 covers 7 bases. The CDR3 runs 14 residues. The trim removed 2 bases at V and 3 bases at J, leaving 4 bases unmatched. Germline loops: CDR1 SGHNT, CDR2 YYREEE (reference sequence). The CDR3: CASSFGQEKETQYF. Written as DNA, the CDR3 is TGTGCCAGCAGCTTTGGACAGGAGAAAGAGACCCAGTACTTC.

This chain joins TRBV29-1 and TRBJ2-7; TRBD1 is a possible D gene (6 bases). The CDR3 contains 12 residues. The V and J ends lost 7 bases and 6 bases respectively, with 16 bases between them. Germline assignment: CDR1 SQVTM and CDR2 ANQGSEA. DNA for the CDR3: TGCAGCGCCAGGGGTGGGGGTGTCGAGCAGTACTTC. Amino acid sequence: CSARGGGVEQYF.

The chain links TRBV28 to TRBJ2-3; D not certain. This CDR3 is built from 11 residues. The ends were cut back, 2 bases at V and 6 bases at J, with 3 bases in the middle. Germline CDR1 MDHEN, CDR2 SYDVKM. CDR3 sequence (DNA): TGTGCCAGCAGTTTAATGGATACGCAGTATTTT. Its translation: CASSLMDTQYF. Supplemented by reference TRBV28 and TRBJ2-3, the full variable domain reads DVKVTQSSRYLVKRTGEKVFLECVQDMDHENMFWYRQDPGLGLRLIYFSYDVKMKEKGDIPEGYSVSREKKERFSLILESASTNQTSMYLCASSLMDTQYFGPGTRLTVL.

The J gene is TRBJ1-1, the V gene TRBV28; TRBD1 aligns across 7 bases. Germline CDR1 MDHEN, CDR2 SYDVKM. This CDR3 comprises 14 residues. V shed 5 bases, J shed 4 bases, and the junction held 7 bases outside the gene matches. Written as DNA, the CDR3 is TGTGCCAGCAGTCCCCGACAGGGTAGCACTGAAGCTTTCTTT. As protein: CASSPRQGSTEAFF.

This chain uses TRBV5-1 with TRBJ2-1; D gene ambiguous. The germline CDR1 and CDR2 sequences are SGHRS and YFSETQ. Trimming pared 1 base from V and 3 bases from J, leaving 11 bases between. The CDR3 has 15 residues. The CDR3 loop is CASSLLRGNYNEQFF. For the CDR3, the DNA is TGCGCCAGCAGCTTGCTTCGTGGCAACTACAATGAGCAGTTCTTC.